This entry describes one T cell receptor beta chain. Its antigen specificity is not known. The record has no base qualities; no much larger clone is one base away. Samples from volunteer blood donors who had recovered from COVID-19 were contributed by a second Seattle source. Whole blood was collected in K2EDTA tubes by collaborating institutions according to the institutions' own protocols. For TCRbeta analysis, collaborator samples were shipped as frozen whole blood, as isolated PBMCs, or as DNA extracted from either sample type. The data stem from a study of blood T cell repertoires in COVID-19 (dated by TCRdb to between 2020 and 2021). Study-level background: The collaborator samples originated in the United States, Italy and Spain and spanned the acute and convalescent phases of COVID-19. The material from the prospective study consisted of cDNA or gDNA derived from T cells, B-cell-depleted T cells, or PBMCs. The sample metadata nearly always contained a de-identified subject ID, COVID-19 status, age in years and sex. The dataset comprised deeply sampled blood TCRbeta repertoires from subjects exposed to, actively infected with, or recovered from COVID-19. A freely available public database, intended as a resource for researchers studying the immune response to SARS-CoV-2, is where the repertoires were released. The samples were drawn from the first 160 participants of the ongoing ImmuneRACE study and from roughly 1,300 subjects provided by 6 global collaborators. Where HLA class I and class II types were available, the types were taken from metadata supplied by the sample provider, not from assay-based typing. The full study reports these points: The amount of clinical and demographic metadata varied by source and participant and was provided uncurated.

The germline ends are 16 bases apart after V is trimmed by 4 bases and J by 1 base. CDR3 length: 16 amino acids, cysteine to phenylalanine. Only the CDR3 region is kept as DNA, spanning 48 bases read in frame from base 1. Sequences SGHNT (CDR1) and YYREEE (CDR2) are obtained from the germline V gene (reference sequence). TCRbeta CDR3 regions were amplified from genomic DNA using the immunoSEQ Assay, a bias-controlled multiplex PCR. As for how the authors treated the data: The number of nucleated cells in each sample was estimated from the amplification of reference gene primers within the assay. To quantify the absolute abundance of each unique TCRbeta CDR3 rearrangement, sequence reads were collapsed and filtered. For each sample, productive Simpson clonality was calculated as the square root of Simpson's diversity index over productive rearrangements. TCRdb obtained this table from immuneACCESS and retained in-frame rearrangements with V and J assigned. These tables miss some clones; where compared with another copy, unresolved V genes account for less than half of the shortfall, and the remainder is unexplained. V, J and clone size were drawn from that table, and D and trimming were deduced from the DNA. The sample yields around 140,000 clones; 80% were counted once. The ten largest clones add up to around 3.7% of the sample.

Sequences were obtained from peripheral blood. Recombination connected TRBV5-4 to TRBJ2-3, with a tentative D gene TRBD2 over 6 matching bases. The TCR sequence derives from a man between 65 and 79 years old who had recovered from COVID-19. The CDR3 reads as follows: CASSPGTPLRTDTQYF. The DNA sequence reads TGTGCCAGCAGCCCGGGGACTCCCTTACGCACAGATACGCAGTATTTT.